The 31 T cell receptor beta chains given below trace back to one sample, sequenced in a study of regulatory T cells in long-lasting Graves disease. Library construction for TCR beta used iRepertoire HTBI primers and Arm-PCR of CDR3 regions. TCRdb re-called the multiplex PCR reads with MiXCR, one entry per CDR3 protein. The sample carries 400,000 to 500,000 distinct CDR3 sequences, about 16% recorded once. Time point of the sample: newly diagnosed GD, antithyroid drugs for less than 3 months. PBMC RNA was the source of the TCR library. The sample also formed part of further work on T cells in Graves' hyperthyroidism and ophthalmopathy.

Sequences were derived from peripheral blood mononuclear cells (PBMCs), sampled at new diagnosis, from a patient treated with antithyroid drugs. Every receptor here comes from a woman younger than 45 with Graves disease.

This clonotype was counted only a few times. The V and J genes are TRBV14 and TRBJ2-7; unclear D gene. The V gene's germline CDR1 is SGHDN and CDR2 FVKESK. The CDR3 has 12 amino acids. Trimming removed 1 base at V and 4 bases at J, with 5 bases between. CDR3 amino acids: CASSQAGYEQYF. CDR3 coding DNA: TGTGCCAGCAGCCAAGCGGGTTACGAGCAGTACTTC.

In its sample, this clonotype was seen many times. J is TRBJ2-7 and V is TRBV20-1; 13 bases fit TRBD2. From germline, CDR1 is DFQATT and CDR2 SNEGSKA (reference sequence). CDR3 length: 16 residues. V trimming: 7 bases; J trimming: 5 bases; junction bases outside the gene matches: 14. CDR3 DNA sequence: TGCAGTGTCCCCGAACCACTAGCGGGAGGGTTCGACGAGCAGTACTTC. It codes for CSVPEPLAGGFDEQYF.

V gene TRBV28 combines with J gene TRBJ2-1, with 9 bases fitting TRBD1. The CDR3 runs 18 residues. CDR1 and CDR2 (germline): MDHEN, SYDVKM. Trimming cost V 2 bases and J 1 base; bases outside gene matches: 9. The CDR3 protein is CASSLGLGGTGSYNEQFF. The CDR3, as DNA: TGTGCCAGCAGTTTAGGATTAGGAGGGACAGGGTCCTACAATGAGCAGTTCTTC.

This clonotype was detected many times. This chain joins TRBV11-2 and TRBJ2-1; TRBD1 agrees at 7 bases. Per germline, CDR1 SGHAT and CDR2 FQNNGV. The V and J ends lost 5 bases and 4 bases, in that order; junction bases with no gene match: 8. This CDR3 has 15 amino acids. CDR3 residues: CASSPSGTVYNEQFF. The DNA of the CDR3 is TGTGCCAGCAGCCCCTCCGGGACAGTGTACAATGAGCAGTTCTTC.

The chain carries TRBV11-1 and TRBJ1-3; no firm D call. This CDR3 is 16 amino acids long. V lost 5 bases, J lost 4 bases, and 18 bases lay in between. Germline CDR1 reads SGHAT; CDR2 reads FQDESV (reference sequence). The CDR3 is CASSLGRAGSGNTIYF. As DNA, the CDR3 is TGTGCCAGCAGCCTTGGGAGAGCAGGTTCGGGAAACACCATATATTTT.

This clonotype was seen many times. V gene TRBV6-9 combines with J gene TRBJ2-7; D remains ambiguous. V was trimmed by 8 bases and J by 0 bases, leaving 8 bases between them. CDR1 is MNHGY, CDR2 SVAAGI, per germline. The CDR3 has 12 amino acids. CDR3 region: CASGSFSYEQYF. CDR3 in DNA: TGTGCCAGCGGTTCTTTCTCCTACGAGCAGTACTTC.

Many counts were recorded for this clonotype. The genes are TRBV7-9 and TRBJ2-1; the D gene is possibly TRBD2 (6 bases). This CDR3 comprises 15 residues. The V gene's germline CDR1 is SEHNR and CDR2 FQNEAQ (reference sequence). V lost 5 bases, J lost 7 bases, and 18 bases lay in between. In DNA form, the CDR3 reads TGTGCCAGCAGCCAACCGGGACTCCTCGTTAATGAGCAGTTCTTC. Translating gives CASSQPGLLVNEQFF.

Ten or more counts support this clonotype. CDR3 amino acids: CASSLVRESGEQYF. CDR3 nucleotide sequence: TGTGCCAGCAGCTTGGTGCGGGAGTCAGGCGAGCAGTACTTC. The chain is built from TRBV7-8 and TRBJ2-7, with TRBD2 matching over 7 bases. In germline, CDR1 is SGHVS, CDR2 FQNEAQ. The CDR3 totals 14 residues. V shed 3 bases and J 6 bases; nucleotides not matched to a gene: 8.

The chain has TRBV4-2 and TRBJ2-1; 8 bases match TRBD2. CDR1 and CDR2 from the germline V gene are LGHNA and YNFKEQ. The junction had 9 bases not matched to a gene; V was cut back by 4 bases and J by 4 bases. The CDR3 has 16 residues. The CDR3 region is CASSPASGSQYNEQFF. The CDR3 DNA reads TGTGCCAGCAGCCCCGCGAGCGGGAGTCAATACAATGAGCAGTTCTTC.

Ten or more counts support this clonotype. The chain carries TRBV3-1 and TRBJ1-1, with 8 bases identical to TRBD1. The ends lost 4 bases at V and 5 bases at J; junction bases unmatched: 9. From germline, CDR1 is LGHDT and CDR2 YNNKEL (reference sequence). The CDR3 has 15 amino acids. In nucleotides, the CDR3 is TGTGCCAGCAGCCCCCCCGACAGGGGTGTAACTGAAGCTTTCTTT. Protein sequence: CASSPPDRGVTEAFF.

This clonotype was picked up many times. This chain uses TRBV28 with TRBJ2-5; D may match TRBD1 or TRBD2 (6 bases each). CDR1 is MDHEN and CDR2 is SYDVKM in the germline V gene. V dropped 6 bases and J dropped 3 bases, with 17 bases sitting between them. The CDR3 contains 15 residues. The CDR3 is CASSLVGGGEETQYF. DNA of the CDR3: TGTGCCAGCAGCCTCGTGGGGGGCGGCGAAGAGACCCAGTACTTC. Together with reference TRBV28 and TRBJ2-5, the CDR3 gives the full variable domain: DVKVTQSSRYLVKRTGEKVFLECVQDMDHENMFWYRQDPGLGLRLIYFSYDVKMKEKGDIPEGYSVSREKKERFSLILESASTNQTSMYLCASSLVGGGEETQYFGPGTRLLVL.

This clonotype was observed a handful of times. The V call is TRBV10-1, the J call TRBJ2-7, with a tentative D call TRBD1 (6 bases). The CDR3 covers 16 residues. Deletions cut 3 bases from V and 2 bases from J, with 17 bases between. Germline CDR1 reads WNHNN; CDR2 reads SYGVQD (reference sequence). Here the CDR3 DNA reads TGCGCCAGCAGTGACCCGCCTTCGACAGGACCCTACGAGCAGTACTTC. Amino acids: CASSDPPSTGPYEQYF.

The chain links TRBV5-1 to TRBJ2-2, with 14 positions matching TRBD2. V dropped 3 bases and J dropped 3; count of bases not matched to a gene: 4. The CDR3 length is 17 residues. The germline V gene has CDR1 SGHRS and CDR2 YFSETQ. The CDR3 loop reads CASSSPGLAGDTGELFF. The DNA of the CDR3 is TGCGCCAGCAGCTCCCCGGGACTAGCGGGAGACACCGGGGAGCTGTTTTTT. Complete variable domain (other parts from reference TRBV5-1 and TRBJ2-2): KAGVTQTPRYLIKTRGQQVTLSCSPISGHRSVSWYQQTPGQGLQFLFEYFSETQRNKGNFPGRFSGRQFSNSRSEMNVSTLELGDSALYLCASSSPGLAGDTGELFFGEGSRLTVL.

At least ten counts were recorded for this clonotype. CDR3 in amino acids: CASSLGALAGYEQYF. The CDR3 DNA follows: TGTGCCAGCAGTTTGGGGGCACTAGCGGGCTACGAGCAGTACTTC. This chain connects TRBV12-3 or TRBV12-4 to TRBJ2-7; 9 bases align to TRBD2. V shed 3 bases, J shed 3 bases, and the junction held 6 bases outside the gene matches. This CDR3 has 15 residues.

This clonotype showed up many times. This rearrangement joins TRBV13 to TRBJ2-5; TRBD2 matches 11 bases. The junction had 12 bases not matched to a gene; V was cut back by 5 bases and J by 4 bases. CDR1 PRHDT and CDR2 FYEKMQ come from the germline V gene (reference sequence). The CDR3 consists of 17 residues. The DNA for the CDR3 is TGTGCCAGCAGCGAGAAACTAGCGGGAGAGGGAGTAGAGACCCAGTACTTC. Protein product: CASSEKLAGEGVETQYF.

This clonotype was recorded at least ten times. V gene TRBV12-3 or TRBV12-4 combines with J gene TRBJ2-3; D remains unclear. V was shortened by 1 base and J by 4 bases, with 12 bases between the two germline ends. The CDR3 covers 15 residues. The CDR3 sequence is CASSLGWPVPDTQYF. In nucleotides, the CDR3 is TGTGCCAGCAGTTTAGGGTGGCCAGTGCCAGATACGCAGTATTTT.

This clonotype was recorded a few times. The chain links TRBV7-9 to TRBJ2-2; 9 bases fit TRBD2. The V segment lost 1 base and the J segment 5 bases; nucleotides outside the gene matches: 5. This CDR3 comprises 16 residues. Germline CDR1 reads SEHNR; CDR2 reads FQNEAQ (reference sequence). The CDR3 region is CASSLGLADPTGELFF. The DNA of the CDR3 is TGTGCCAGCAGCTTAGGACTAGCGGACCCGACCGGGGAGCTGTTTTTT.

The V gene is TRBV6-2 or TRBV6-3, the J gene TRBJ2-2; D unclear. Germline values: CDR1 MNHEY, CDR2 SVGEGT. With 2 bases removed from V and 4 bases from J, the gap between germline ends came to 8 bases. CDR3 length equals 14 residues. In DNA, the CDR3 is TGTGCCAGCAGTTACAGGGTTGTCACCGGGGAGCTGTTTTTT. Its translation is CASSYRVVTGELFF.

The table lists this clonotype with many counts. The rearrangement uses TRBV28 and TRBJ2-7; TRBD1 is a possible D gene (7 bases). Germline lookup yields CDR1 MDHEN and CDR2 SYDVKM. The CDR3 is made up of 15 amino acids. V gave up 5 bases and J gave up 2 bases, with 16 bases separating them. The CDR3 here is CASSVISGQAYEQYF. The CDR3, as DNA: TGTGCCAGCAGTGTAATTAGCGGACAGGCCTACGAGCAGTACTTC.

V usage is TRBV12-3 or TRBV12-4 and J usage is TRBJ1-1; 10 bases match TRBD1. This CDR3 has 18 amino acids. With 2 bases clipped from V and 1 base from J, the junction kept 10 bases outside the gene matches. The CDR3 DNA sequence: TGTGCCAGCAGTTTATCTTGGGGACAGGGGTTGGCGAACACTGAAGCTTTCTTT. The encoded protein is CASSLSWGQGLANTEAFF.

This clonotype came up many times. This chain's CDR3 is CASTGTSGSRYEQFF. The DNA of the CDR3 is TGTGCCAGCACCGGGACTAGCGGGAGTAGGTATGAGCAGTTCTTC. J is TRBJ2-1 and V is TRBV27, with 14 bases identical to TRBD2. Germline CDR1 and CDR2: MNHEY and SMNVEV (reference sequence). The CDR3 loop spans 15 amino acids. V trimming: 7 bases; J trimming: 8 bases; junction bases outside the gene matches: 7.

The gene calls are TRBV11-2 and TRBJ1-5, with D possibly TRBD1 on 5 matching bases. CDR3 size: 13 residues. The V gene lost 2 bases and the J gene lost 7 bases, with 9 bases spanning the gap. CDR1 and CDR2 from the germline V gene are SGHAT and FQNNGV. The CDR3 sequence is CASSLNRLQPQHF. The CDR3 DNA sequence: TGTGCCAGCAGCTTAAACAGGTTACAGCCCCAGCATTTT.

The sample holds a few counts of this clonotype. The chain links TRBV7-9 to TRBJ1-4, with D tentatively TRBD1 (5 bases). V was clipped by 5 bases and J by 3 bases, with 13 bases between them. The length of the CDR3 is 15 residues. Germline CDR1 is SEHNR and CDR2 is FQNEAQ (reference sequence). CDR3 sequence reads: CASSIGQGPNEKLFF. The CDR3 DNA is TGTGCCAGCAGCATTGGCCAGGGCCCTAATGAAAAACTGTTTTTT.

In this sample, this clonotype turned up a few times. The chain recombines TRBV24-1 with TRBJ1-2; no firm D call. This CDR3 has 13 amino acids. V was trimmed by 2 bases and J by 7 bases, leaving 10 bases between them. Germline V gives CDR1 KGHDR, CDR2 SFDVKD. The CDR3 here is CATSDSRSFGYTF. The CDR3 DNA is TGTGCCACCAGTGATTCACGATCCTTTGGCTACACCTTC.

The V and J genes are TRBV13 and TRBJ1-3; D call uncertain. The V end was cut by 4 bases, the J end by 4 bases, with 11 bases between. Germline-derived CDR1 and CDR2 are PRHDT and FYEKMQ (reference sequence). This CDR3 has 14 residues. Written as DNA, the CDR3 is TGTGCCAGCAGCTCCCCACCACGAGGAAACACCATATATTTT. The encoded protein is CASSSPPRGNTIYF.

CDR3 bases: TGTGCCAGCAGTTGCTTGTGGGACACTGAAGCTTTCTTT. Translating it yields CASSCLWDTEAFF. The J gene is TRBJ1-1, the V gene TRBV6-1, with unresolved D. Germline CDR1 MNHNS, CDR2 SASEGT. The V gene lost 5 bases and the J gene lost 3 bases, with 10 bases spanning the gap. The CDR3 is 13 residues long.

This clonotype appeared many times. The chain employs TRBV15 and TRBJ2-3; 8 bases agree with TRBD2. V trimming: 0 bases; J trimming: 0 bases; junction bases outside the gene matches: 17. Germline V gives CDR1 LNHNV, CDR2 YYDKDF (reference sequence). The CDR3 is 21 amino acids. CDR3 in DNA: TGTGCCACCAGCAGAGATTTGCGCCTCACAATAGCGGGGAGTAGCACAGATACGCAGTATTTT. It yields the protein CATSRDLRLTIAGSSTDTQYF.

There are a few counts of this clonotype. A clone one base away is much larger, so this may be a read error. This chain links TRBV3-1 with TRBJ1-5; tentatively, D is TRBD1 (6 bases). The CDR3 covers 15 residues. V lost 3 bases and J 2 bases, leaving 11 bases between the germline ends. Germline CDR1 is LGHDT and CDR2 is YNNKEL (reference sequence). CDR3 DNA: TGTGCCAGCAGCCATGGGGCAGGGGGCAATCAGCCCCAGCATTTT. Residues: CASSHGAGGNQPQHF.

The chain uses TRBV29-1 and TRBJ2-2; TRBD2 matches 14 bases. Germline V gene data show CDR1 as SQVTM and CDR2 as ANQGSEA. The trim removed 5 bases at V and 5 bases at J, leaving 7 bases unmatched. CDR3 length equals 16 residues. CDR3 bases: TGCAGCGTTCCGGGACTAGCGGGAGAGGGGACCGGGGAGCTGTTTTTT. Translating it yields CSVPGLAGEGTGELFF.

This clonotype was detected ten times or more. V is TRBV7-9 and J is TRBJ2-2; D is uncertain. CDR1 and CDR2 (germline): SEHNR, FQNEAQ (reference sequence). The V and J ends lost 2 bases and 6 bases respectively, with 10 bases between them. The CDR3 length is 14 residues. The CDR3 DNA is TGTGCCAGCAGCTTATCGGAGTTACCCGGGGAGCTGTTTTTT. This sequence encodes CASSLSELPGELFF.

The chain combines TRBV24-1 with TRBJ2-1, with TRBD2 matching 7 bases. V trimming: 4 bases; J trimming: 5 bases; junction bases outside the gene matches: 7. Germline V gene data show CDR1 as KGHDR and CDR2 as SFDVKD. CDR3 length equals 15 residues. This CDR3 reads CATSEPGTNNNEQFF. DNA for the CDR3: TGTGCCACCAGTGAACCCGGGACTAATAACAATGAGCAGTTCTTC.